This T cell receptor beta chain is from a study of tumor-infiltrating lymphocytes in primary liver carcinoma. Study-wide background: Staging of the tumors gave T1-T3 N0M0, with widths of roughly 4 to 10 cm. Samples gave roughly 3.5 to 8 million productive TCRbeta reads, similar across tissue types. The study, taken as a whole, reports: Tumor region pairs shared more overlap than did tumor-adjacent and tumor-blood pairs.

cDNA specific to TCR beta was made from 450 to 650 ng of total RNA, with a constant-region primer employed for priming. TCR beta libraries came from three nested multiplex PCR rounds using slightly modified ARM-PCR. Primers for the first two PCR rounds were TRBV1-TRBV30 forward primers and a C-beta reverse primer (around 10 cycles per round). TCRdb recomputed calls from the multiplex PCR reads with MiXCR, one row per CDR3 protein. The data contain fewer than 250,000 distinct CDR3 sequences, 65% of them singletons. This clonotype showed up many times. Its antigen is undetermined. Unsorted whole blood yielded blood RNA, and germline DNA was extracted as well. Germline values: CDR1 SGHDT, CDR2 YYEEEE. Between the trimmed V and J ends, which lost 1 base and 0 bases, there was a span of 2 bases. The CDR3 length is 14 residues.

The sequencing input was peripheral blood. This sequence originates from a woman aged 55-70 years with primary liver carcinoma and hepatitis B virus infection. The genes are TRBV5-6 and TRBJ2-6; D is undetermined. The CDR3 DNA is TGTGCCAGCAGCTTGAGCTCTGGGGCCAACGTCCTGACTTTC. Protein product: CASSLSSGANVLTF. Filled out from reference TRBV5-6 and TRBJ2-6, the complete variable domain reads DAGVTQSPTHLIKTRGQQVTLRCSPKSGHDTVSWYQQALGQGPQFIFQYYEEEERQRGNFPDRFSGHQFPNYSSELNVNALLLGDSALYLCASSLSSGANVLTFGAGSRLTVL.